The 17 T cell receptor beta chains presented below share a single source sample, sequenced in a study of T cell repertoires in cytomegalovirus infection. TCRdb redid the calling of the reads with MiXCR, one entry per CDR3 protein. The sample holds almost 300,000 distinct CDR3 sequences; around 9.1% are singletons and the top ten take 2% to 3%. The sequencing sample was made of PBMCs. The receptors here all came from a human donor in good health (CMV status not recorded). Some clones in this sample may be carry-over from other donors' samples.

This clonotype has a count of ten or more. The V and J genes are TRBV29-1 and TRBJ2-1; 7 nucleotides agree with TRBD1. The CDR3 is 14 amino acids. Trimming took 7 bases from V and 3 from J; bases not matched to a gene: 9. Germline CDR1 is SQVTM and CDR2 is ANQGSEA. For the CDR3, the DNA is TGCAGCGCCCCGGGACAGACTTTCTACAATGAGCAGTTCTTC. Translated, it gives CSAPGQTFYNEQFF.

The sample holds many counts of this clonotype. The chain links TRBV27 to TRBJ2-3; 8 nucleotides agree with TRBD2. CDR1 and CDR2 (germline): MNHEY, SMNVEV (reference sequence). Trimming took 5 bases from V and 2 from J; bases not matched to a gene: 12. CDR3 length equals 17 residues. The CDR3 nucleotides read TGTGCCAGCAGTCCCCGGCCAGCGGGGGCCTCCACAGATACGCAGTATTTT. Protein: CASSPRPAGASTDTQYF.

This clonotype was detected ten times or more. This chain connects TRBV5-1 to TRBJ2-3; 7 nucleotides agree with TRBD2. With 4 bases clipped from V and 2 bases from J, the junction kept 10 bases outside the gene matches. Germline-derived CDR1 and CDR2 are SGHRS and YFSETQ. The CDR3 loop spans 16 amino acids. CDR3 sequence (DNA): TGCGCCAGCAGCCTGGGGAGGGGAAGGGACACAGATACGCAGTATTTT. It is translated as CASSLGRGRDTDTQYF.

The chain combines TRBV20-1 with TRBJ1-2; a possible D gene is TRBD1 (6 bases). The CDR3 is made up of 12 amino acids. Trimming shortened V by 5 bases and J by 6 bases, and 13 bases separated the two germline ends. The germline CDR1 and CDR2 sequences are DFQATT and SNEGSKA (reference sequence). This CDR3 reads CSASTGNDGYTF. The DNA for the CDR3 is TGCAGTGCTTCGACAGGCAACGATGGCTACACCTTC.

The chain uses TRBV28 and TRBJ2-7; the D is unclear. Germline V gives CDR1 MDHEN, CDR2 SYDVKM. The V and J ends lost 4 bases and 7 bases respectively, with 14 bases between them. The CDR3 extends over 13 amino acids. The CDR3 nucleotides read TGTGCCAGCAGTTGTGACCCCTCGCGGGAGCAGTACGTC. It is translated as CASSCDPSREQYV.

This CDR3 is CASSTRQGGYTF. DNA of the CDR3: TGTGCCAGCAGCACCAGACAGGGTGGCTACACCTTC. The chain links TRBV5-4 to TRBJ1-2, with TRBD1 matching over 7 bases. The length of the CDR3 is 12 residues. Germline CDR1 and CDR2: SGHNT and YYREEE (reference sequence). The trim removed 4 bases at V and 7 bases at J, leaving 4 bases unmatched.

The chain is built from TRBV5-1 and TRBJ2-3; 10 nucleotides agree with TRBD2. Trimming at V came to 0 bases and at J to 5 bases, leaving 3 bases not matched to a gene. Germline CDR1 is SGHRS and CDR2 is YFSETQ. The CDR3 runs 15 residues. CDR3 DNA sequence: TGCGCCAGCAGCTTGGAATCTAGCGGGGGAGATACGCAGTATTTT. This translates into CASSLESSGGDTQYF.

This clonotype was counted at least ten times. Written as DNA, the CDR3 is TGTGCCAGCAGCGGCACAGGTTACGAGCAGTACGTC. This translates into CASSGTGYEQYV. V gene TRBV7-9 combines with J gene TRBJ2-7; the D gene is possibly TRBD1 (5 bases). CDR1 SEHNR and CDR2 FQNEAQ come from the germline V gene (reference sequence). V dropped 5 bases and J dropped 4 bases, with 9 bases sitting between them. The CDR3 covers 12 residues.

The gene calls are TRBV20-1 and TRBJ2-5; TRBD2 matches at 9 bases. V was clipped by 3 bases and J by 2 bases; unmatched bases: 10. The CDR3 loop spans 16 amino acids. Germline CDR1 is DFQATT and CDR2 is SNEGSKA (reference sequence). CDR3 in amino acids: CSARGGGARLQETQYF. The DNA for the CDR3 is TGCAGTGCTAGGGGCGGGGGGGCCCGTCTTCAAGAGACCCAGTACTTC.

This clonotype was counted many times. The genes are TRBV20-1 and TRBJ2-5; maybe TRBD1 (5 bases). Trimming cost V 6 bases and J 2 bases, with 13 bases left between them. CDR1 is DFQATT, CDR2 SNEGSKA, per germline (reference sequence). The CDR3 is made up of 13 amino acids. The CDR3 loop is CSAKQTEQETQYF. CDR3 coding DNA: TGCAGTGCCAAGCAGACAGAGCAAGAGACCCAGTACTTC.

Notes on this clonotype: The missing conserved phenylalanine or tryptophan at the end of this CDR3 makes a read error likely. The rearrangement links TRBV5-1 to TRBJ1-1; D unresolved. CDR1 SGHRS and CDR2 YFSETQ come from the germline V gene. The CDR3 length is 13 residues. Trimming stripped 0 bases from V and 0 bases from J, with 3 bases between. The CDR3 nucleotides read TGCGCCAGCAGCTTGGGGATGAACACTGAAGCTTTCTAT. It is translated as CASSLGMNTEAFY.

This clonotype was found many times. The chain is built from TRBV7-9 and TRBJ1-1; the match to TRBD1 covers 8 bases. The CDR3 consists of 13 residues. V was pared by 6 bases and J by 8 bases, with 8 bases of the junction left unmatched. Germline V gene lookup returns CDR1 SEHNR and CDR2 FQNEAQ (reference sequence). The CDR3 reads CASRPGTGGEAFF. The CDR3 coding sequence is TGTGCCAGCAGACCCGGGACAGGTGGCGAAGCTTTCTTT.

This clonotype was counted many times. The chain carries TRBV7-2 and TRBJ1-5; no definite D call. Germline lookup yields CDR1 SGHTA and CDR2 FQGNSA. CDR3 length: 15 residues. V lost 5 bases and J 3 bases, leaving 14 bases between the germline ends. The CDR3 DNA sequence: TGTGCCAGCAGCCCACAAGGACCCCTCAATCAGCCCCAGCATTTT. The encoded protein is CASSPQGPLNQPQHF. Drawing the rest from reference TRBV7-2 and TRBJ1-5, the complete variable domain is GAGVSQSPSNKVTEKGKDVELRCDPISGHTALYWYRQSLGQGLEFLIYFQGNSAPDKSGLPSDRFSAERTGGSVSTLTIQRTQQEDSAVYLCASSPQGPLNQPQHFGDGTRLSIL.

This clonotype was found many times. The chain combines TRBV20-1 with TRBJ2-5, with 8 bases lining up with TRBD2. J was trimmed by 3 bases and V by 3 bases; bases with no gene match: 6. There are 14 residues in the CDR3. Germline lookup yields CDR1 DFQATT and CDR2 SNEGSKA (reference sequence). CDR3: CSASPGGLEETQYF. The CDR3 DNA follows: TGCAGTGCTAGTCCGGGGGGGTTGGAAGAGACCCAGTACTTC.

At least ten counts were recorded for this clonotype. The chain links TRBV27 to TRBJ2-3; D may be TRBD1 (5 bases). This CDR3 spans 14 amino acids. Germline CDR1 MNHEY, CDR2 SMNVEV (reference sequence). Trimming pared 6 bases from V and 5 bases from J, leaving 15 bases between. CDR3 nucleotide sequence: TGTGCCAGCAGGAACTGGGGCCCACGAGATACGCAGTATTTT. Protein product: CASRNWGPRDTQYF.

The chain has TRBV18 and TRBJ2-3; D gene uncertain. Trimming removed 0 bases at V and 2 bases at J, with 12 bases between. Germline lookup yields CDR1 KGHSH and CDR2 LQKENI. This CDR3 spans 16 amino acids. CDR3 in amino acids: CASSPPVVGSTDTQYF. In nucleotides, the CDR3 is TGTGCCAGCTCACCACCTGTCGTAGGGTCCACAGATACGCAGTATTTT.

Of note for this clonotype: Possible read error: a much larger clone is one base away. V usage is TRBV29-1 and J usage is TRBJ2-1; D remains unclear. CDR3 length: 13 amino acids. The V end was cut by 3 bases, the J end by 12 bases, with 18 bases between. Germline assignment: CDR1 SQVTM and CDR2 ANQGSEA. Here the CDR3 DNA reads TGCAGCGTTGACAAACCTACCACGGATGGGCAGTTCTTC. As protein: CSVDKPTTDGQFF.